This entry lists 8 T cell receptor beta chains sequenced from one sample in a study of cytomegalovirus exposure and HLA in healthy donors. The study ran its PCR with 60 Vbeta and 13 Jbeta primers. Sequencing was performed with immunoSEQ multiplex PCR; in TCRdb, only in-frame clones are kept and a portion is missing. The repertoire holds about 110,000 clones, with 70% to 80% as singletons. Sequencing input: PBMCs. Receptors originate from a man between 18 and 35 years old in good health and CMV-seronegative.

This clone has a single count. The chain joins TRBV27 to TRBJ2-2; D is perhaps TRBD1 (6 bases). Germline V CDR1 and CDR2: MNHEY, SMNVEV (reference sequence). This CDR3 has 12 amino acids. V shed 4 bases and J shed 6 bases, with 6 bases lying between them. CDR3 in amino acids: CASSWGPGELFF. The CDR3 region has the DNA TGTGCCAGCAGTTGGGGGCCCGGGGAGCTGTTTTTT.

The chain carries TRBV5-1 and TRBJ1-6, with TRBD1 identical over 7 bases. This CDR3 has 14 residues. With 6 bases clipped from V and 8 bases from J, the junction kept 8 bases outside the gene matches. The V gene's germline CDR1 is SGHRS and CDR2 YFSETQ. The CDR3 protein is CASKRQGTDSPLHF. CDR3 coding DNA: TGCGCCAGCAAACGACAGGGAACTGATTCACCCCTCCACTTT. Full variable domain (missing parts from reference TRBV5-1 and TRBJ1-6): KAGVTQTPRYLIKTRGQQVTLSCSPISGHRSVSWYQQTPGQGLQFLFEYFSETQRNKGNFPGRFSGRQFSNSRSEMNVSTLELGDSALYLCASKRQGTDSPLHFGNGTRLTVT.

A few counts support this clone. CDR3 region: CASSQVGAVNSPLHF. CDR3 DNA: TGTGCCAGCAGCCAAGTTGGGGCAGTTAATTCACCCCTCCACTTT. The J gene is TRBJ1-6, the V gene TRBV14, with D possibly TRBD1 on 5 matching bases. This CDR3 comprises 15 residues. The germline CDR1 and CDR2 sequences are SGHDN and FVKESK. The V and J ends lost 1 base and 6 bases respectively, with 10 bases between them. The full variable domain, in which reference TRBV14 and TRBJ1-6 provide the parts outside the CDR3, is EAGVTQFPSHSVIEKGQTVTLRCDPISGHDNLYWYRRVMGKEIKFLLHFVKESKQDESGMPNNRFLAERTGGTYSTLKVQPAELEDSGVYFCASSQVGAVNSPLHFGNGTRLTVT.

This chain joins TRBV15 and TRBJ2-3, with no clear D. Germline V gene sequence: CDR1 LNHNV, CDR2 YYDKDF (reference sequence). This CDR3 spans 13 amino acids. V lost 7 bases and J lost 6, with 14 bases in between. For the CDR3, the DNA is TGTGCCACCAACCGCCGAGGTGCTGATACGCAGTATTTT. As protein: CATNRRGADTQYF.

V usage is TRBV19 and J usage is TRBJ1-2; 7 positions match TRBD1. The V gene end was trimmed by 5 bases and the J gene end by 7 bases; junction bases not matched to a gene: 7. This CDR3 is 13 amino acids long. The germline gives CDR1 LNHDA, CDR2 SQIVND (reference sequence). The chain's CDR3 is CASSSDRLSGYTF. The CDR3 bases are TGTGCCAGTAGTTCGGACAGGCTAAGTGGCTACACCTTC.

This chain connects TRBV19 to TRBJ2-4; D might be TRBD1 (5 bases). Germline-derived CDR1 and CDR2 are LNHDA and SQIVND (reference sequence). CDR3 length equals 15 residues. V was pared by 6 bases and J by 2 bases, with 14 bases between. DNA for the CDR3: TGTGCCAGTAGCGAACGGCCAGGGACCAAAAACATTCAGTACTTC. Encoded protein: CASSERPGTKNIQYF.

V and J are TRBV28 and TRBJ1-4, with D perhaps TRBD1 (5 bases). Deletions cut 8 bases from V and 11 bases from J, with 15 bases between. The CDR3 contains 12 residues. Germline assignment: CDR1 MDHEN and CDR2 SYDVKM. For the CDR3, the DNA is TGTGCCAGCGGGGAGGTTGAGGGGAAACTGTTTTTT. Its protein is CASGEVEGKLFF.

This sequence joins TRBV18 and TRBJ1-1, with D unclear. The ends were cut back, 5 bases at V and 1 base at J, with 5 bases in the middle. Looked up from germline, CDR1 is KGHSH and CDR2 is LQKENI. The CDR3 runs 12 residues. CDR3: CASSTGNTEAFF. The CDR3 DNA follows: TGTGCCAGCTCAACGGGGAACACTGAAGCTTTCTTT.